The 5 T cell receptor beta chains listed next were all sequenced from one sample in a study of long-term antiretroviral therapy in people with HIV. Researchers report immunoSEQ v3.0 was run at survey level. Repertoires were generated with immunoSEQ multiplex PCR, while TCRdb's copy carries only in-frame clones and drops some. This table has about 11,000 clones, roughly 76% appearing once. The specimen was unsorted PBMCs, collected at the start of antiretroviral therapy, before treatment. These receptors were collected from a young man with HIV.

This sequence joins TRBV9 and TRBJ2-7; tentatively, D is TRBD1 or TRBD2 (5 bases each). Looked up from germline, CDR1 is SGDLS and CDR2 is YYNGEE. Trimming left V 3 bases short and J 6 bases short, with 10 bases between. This CDR3 comprises 12 residues. DNA for the CDR3: TGTGCCAGCAGCGAAGGGGCGGGCGAGCAGTACTTC. It yields the protein CASSEGAGEQYF.

This chain joins TRBV11-3 and TRBJ2-5; D call uncertain. The germline CDR1 and CDR2 sequences are SGHNT and YENEEA. The CDR3 is made up of 11 amino acids. V shed 0 bases and J shed 5 bases, with 1 base lying between them. The CDR3 is CASSLEETQYF. The CDR3 bases are TGTGCCAGCAGCTTAGAGGAGACCCAGTACTTC.

V gene TRBV13 combines with J gene TRBJ2-1; 9 bases line up with TRBD2. Trimming removed 4 bases from V and 2 bases from J; junction bases left unmatched: 6. Looked up from germline, CDR1 is PRHDT and CDR2 is FYEKMQ (reference sequence). The length of the CDR3 is 16 residues. CDR3 nucleotides: TGTGCCAGCAGCTCCGGGACTAGCAGAGCCTACAATGAGCAGTTCTTC. Its translation is CASSSGTSRAYNEQFF.

This chain uses TRBV30 with TRBJ2-7; no firm D call. Per the germline V gene, CDR1 is GTSNPN and CDR2 is SVGIG (reference sequence). The CDR3 consists of 14 residues. V was clipped by 0 bases and J by 4 bases, with 13 bases between them. CDR3 protein: CAWSVGSLQYEQYF. DNA of the CDR3: TGTGCCTGGAGTGTAGGAAGTCTCCAGTACGAGCAGTACTTC.

This clone was counted between two and nine times. The chain carries TRBV29-1 and TRBJ2-7; no definite D call. Trimming left V 5 bases short and J 4 bases short, with 15 bases between. The CDR3 consists of 13 residues. The germline gives CDR1 SQVTM, CDR2 ANQGSEA. CDR3 sequence (DNA): TGCAGCGTTACGGCCCAACCTGGGTACGAGCAGTACTTC. This gives the protein CSVTAQPGYEQYF.